The 26 T cell receptor beta chains listed next were all sequenced from one sample in a study of regulatory T cells in long-lasting Graves disease. Time point of the sample: newly diagnosed GD, antithyroid drugs for less than 3 months. There was RNA extracted from PBMCs, and the TCR library was made from it. CDR3-region Arm-PCR and iRepertoire HTBI primers produced the TCR beta libraries. TCRdb processed the multiplex PCR reads anew with MiXCR; each CDR3 protein has one entry. The table shows 350,000 to 450,000 distinct CDR3 sequences, with 15% occurring only once. This sample also appeared in a second study, on T cells in Graves' hyperthyroidism and ophthalmopathy.

Sequenced material: peripheral blood mononuclear cells (PBMCs), taken at new diagnosis, from a patient treated with antithyroid drugs. The origin of the receptors is a woman aged 40 to 50 with Graves disease.

This clonotype was found many times. The chain links TRBV28 to TRBJ2-7; no reliable D call. Trimming removed 5 bases at V and 6 bases at J, with 8 bases between. Germline loops: CDR1 MDHEN, CDR2 SYDVKM. The CDR3 consists of 11 residues. The DNA for the CDR3 is TGTGCCAGCAGTCCCTTGGGCGAGCAGTACTTC. This translates into CASSPLGEQYF.

This clonotype was counted at least ten times. This chain uses TRBV6-1 with TRBJ2-4; 8 bases map to TRBD1. CDR3 size: 13 residues. Germline V gene lookup returns CDR1 MNHNS and CDR2 SASEGT. V lost 8 bases to trimming and J lost 3 bases; unmatched junction nucleotides: 3. The CDR3 DNA reads as TGTGCCAGCGGAACAGGGGGCAAAAACATTCAGTACTTC. Residues: CASGTGGKNIQYF.

This clonotype appeared many times. One end of the junction fails to match germline, which may point to a read error. This chain links TRBV28 with TRBJ2-3; D gene unclear. Germline CDR1 and CDR2: MDHEN and SYDVKM. The CDR3 has 15 amino acids. This CDR3 is CASSLSGTSTDTQYF. CDR3 in DNA: TGTGCCAGCAGCTTATCCGGAACTAGCACAGATACGCAGTATTTT.

This clonotype was recorded at least ten times. The chain joins TRBV5-5 to TRBJ2-2, with D possibly matching TRBD1 (6 bases). The V gene's germline CDR1 is SGHKS and CDR2 YYEKEE (reference sequence). This CDR3 is built from 15 residues. Trimming shortened V by 0 bases and J by 0 bases, and 6 bases separated the two germline ends. CDR3 sequence (DNA): TGTGCCAGCAGCTTGGAGGGGGCGAACACCGGGGAGCTGTTTTTT. Translating gives CASSLEGANTGELFF.

The rearrangement uses TRBV7-9 and TRBJ1-2; D gene uncertain. This CDR3 is built from 12 residues. V was pared by 5 bases and J by 4 bases, with 8 bases between. Germline V gene sequence: CDR1 SEHNR, CDR2 FQNEAQ (reference sequence). This chain's CDR3 is CASSAESYGYTF. The CDR3 nucleotides are TGTGCCAGCAGCGCTGAGTCCTATGGCTACACCTTC.

This clonotype was recorded many times. J is TRBJ1-4 and V is TRBV6-1; D is uncertain. CDR1 MNHNS and CDR2 SASEGT come from the germline V gene. The CDR3 totals 15 residues. Trimming cost V 1 base and J 4 bases, with 10 bases left between them. The CDR3 nucleotides read TGTGCCAGCAGTGAAGGGTGGGCAGTTAATGAAAAACTGTTTTTT. Its protein product is CASSEGWAVNEKLFF.

This clonotype was seen more than once but under ten times. The chain links TRBV2 to TRBJ1-5; weak D call: TRBD1 (6 bases). Trimming cost V 7 bases and J 7 bases, with 20 bases left between them. Looked up from germline, CDR1 is SNHLY and CDR2 is FYNNEI. The CDR3 runs to 15 residues. CDR3 amino acids: CASTPEAGANQPQHF. The CDR3 nucleotides are TGTGCCAGCACCCCGGAGGCAGGGGCGAACCAGCCCCAGCATTTT.

This clonotype was seen a few times. CDR3 sequence: CASSRGQGERETQYF. The CDR3 nucleotides read TGCGCCAGCAGCCGAGGACAGGGCGAACGGGAGACCCAGTACTTC. V gene TRBV4-1 combines with J gene TRBJ2-5; 8 bases agree with TRBD1. The junction had 9 bases not matched to a gene; V was cut back by 4 bases and J by 5 bases. Germline V gives CDR1 MGHRA, CDR2 YSYEKL. CDR3 size: 15 residues.

The chain has TRBV7-9 and TRBJ1-2, with D unclear. CDR1 and CDR2 from the germline V gene are SEHNR and FQNEAQ (reference sequence). V was pared by 5 bases and J by 4 bases, with 17 bases between. This CDR3 region has 15 residues. Here the CDR3 reads CASSLTGGSIYGYTF. CDR3 sequence (DNA): TGTGCCAGCAGCCTCACCGGAGGTTCGATCTATGGCTACACCTTC.

The sample holds many counts of this clonotype. The genes are TRBV18 and TRBJ1-6; D unresolved. Germline values: CDR1 KGHSH, CDR2 LQKENI. This CDR3 is 16 amino acids long. V was clipped by 3 bases and J by 9 bases, with 18 bases between them. The CDR3 sequence: CASSPSAGTRASPLHF. DNA for the CDR3: TGTGCCAGCTCACCTTCGGCTGGAACCCGGGCTTCACCCCTCCACTTT.

This clonotype was counted ten times or more. The V and J genes are TRBV6-2 or TRBV6-3 and TRBJ2-1; D gene ambiguous. CDR3 length: 13 amino acids. The germline V gene has CDR1 MNHEY and CDR2 SVGEGT. Trimming took off 11 bases at V and 0 bases at J, with 11 bases between the two ends. CDR3 in DNA: TGTGCCGCTGCGGACCTCTCCTACAATGAGCAGTTCTTC. Amino acids: CAAADLSYNEQFF.

In its sample, this clonotype was seen many times. The J gene is TRBJ2-7, the V gene TRBV20-1; D not certain. The CDR3 extends over 13 amino acids. Looked up from germline, CDR1 is DFQATT and CDR2 is SNEGSKA (reference sequence). The germline V and J ends were trimmed by 1 base and 5 bases, with 12 bases remaining between them. The CDR3 coding sequence is TGCAGTGCTAGAGTCCTAGGGTCTAACGAGCAGTACTTC. It yields the protein CSARVLGSNEQYF.

The chain combines TRBV15 with TRBJ2-5, with 9 bases identical to TRBD2. The CDR3 length is 14 residues. Unmatched junction bases numbered 4, after V lost 5 bases and J lost 3 bases. Germline assignment: CDR1 LNHNV and CDR2 YYDKDF (reference sequence). CDR3 coding DNA: TGTGCCACCAGCGTTAGACTAGCGGAAGAGACCCAGTACTTC. Translation gives CATSVRLAEETQYF.

This clonotype was counted between two and nine times. This chain joins TRBV25-1 and TRBJ1-1; a weak D match, TRBD1 (5 bases). CDR3 length: 13 amino acids. Trimming pared 4 bases from V and 5 bases from J, leaving 11 bases between. The V gene's germline CDR1 is MGHDK and CDR2 SYGVNS. DNA of the CDR3: TGTGCCAGCAGTGGTGGGAGGGGTACTGAAGCTTTCTTT. Its translation is CASSGGRGTEAFF.

This clonotype has at least ten counts. The chain uses TRBV5-1 and TRBJ2-1; tentatively, D is TRBD2 (6 bases). The germline V and J ends were trimmed by 4 bases and 6 bases, with 11 bases remaining between them. The CDR3 spans 13 residues. Germline V gives CDR1 SGHRS, CDR2 YFSETQ. The CDR3 coding sequence is TGCGCCAGCAGCGAAGCTAGCGCCAATGAGCAGTTCTTC. Translating gives CASSEASANEQFF.

This clonotype was observed a handful of times. J is TRBJ2-6 and V is TRBV6-1; TRBD1 is a possible D gene (5 bases). The V end was cut by 7 bases, the J end by 0 bases, with 7 bases between. This CDR3 region has 14 residues. Germline assignment: CDR1 MNHNS and CDR2 SASEGT. DNA for the CDR3: TGTGCCAGCACCAGGGTCTCTGGGGCCAACGTCCTGACTTTC. Encoded protein: CASTRVSGANVLTF.

This clonotype was counted at least ten times. This sequence joins TRBV5-4 and TRBJ2-5; D is perhaps TRBD2 (6 bases). CDR3 size: 14 residues. V lost 5 bases and J lost 5, with 16 bases in between. Per germline, CDR1 SGHNT and CDR2 YYREEE (reference sequence). The CDR3 spells CASSWGEAMETQYF. CDR3 sequence (DNA): TGTGCCAGCAGTTGGGGGGAGGCGATGGAGACCCAGTACTTC. The complete variable domain, with remaining parts taken from reference TRBV5-4 and TRBJ2-5, reads ETGVTQSPTHLIKTRGQQVTLRCSSQSGHNTVSWYQQALGQGPQFIFQYYREEENGRGNFPPRFSGLQFPNYSSELNVNALELDDSALYLCASSWGEAMETQYFGPGTRLLVL.

This clonotype came up many times. The chain is built from TRBV20-1 and TRBJ1-2, with 9 bases matching TRBD1. The germline CDR1 and CDR2 sequences are DFQATT and SNEGSKA (reference sequence). This CDR3 has 14 residues. V was clipped by 2 bases and J by 4 bases; unmatched bases: 5. DNA for the CDR3: TGCAGTGCTAGACAACAGGGGGCTACCTATGGCTACACCTTC. Translated: CSARQQGATYGYTF.

The sample holds many counts of this clonotype. This chain connects TRBV14 to TRBJ2-4; D is possibly TRBD1 (6 bases). The germline V gene has CDR1 SGHDN and CDR2 FVKESK. The CDR3 runs 14 residues. V shed 1 base and J shed 6 bases, with 10 bases lying between them. CDR3 loop: CASSQVGAGNIQYF. CDR3 coding DNA: TGTGCCAGCAGCCAAGTGGGGGCGGGAAACATTCAGTACTTC.

This clonotype was counted at least ten times. The chain uses TRBV2 and TRBJ1-2; 8 nucleotides line up with TRBD1. The CDR3 is 13 amino acids. Trimming cost V 8 bases and J 6 bases; bases outside gene matches: 8. The germline CDR1 and CDR2 sequences are SNHLY and FYNNEI. The CDR3 loop is CASRRQGIHGYTF. The CDR3 bases are TGTGCCAGCCGTAGACAGGGGATACATGGCTACACCTTC.

This clonotype came up many times. This chain connects TRBV27 to TRBJ1-1, with D unresolved. Per germline, CDR1 MNHEY and CDR2 SMNVEV (reference sequence). CDR3 length equals 14 residues. The germline V and J ends were trimmed by 4 bases and 7 bases, with 16 bases remaining between them. In DNA form, the CDR3 reads TGTGCCAGCAGTTCTCTACAGCTACAAAATGAAGCTTTCTTT. Its protein product is CASSSLQLQNEAFF.

In this sample, this clonotype turned up many times. The chain carries TRBV12-3 or TRBV12-4 and TRBJ2-2; possibly TRBD1 or TRBD2 for D (5 bases each). Trimming cost V 8 bases and J 0 bases, with 10 bases left between them. The CDR3 runs 14 residues. The CDR3 is CASGTRSNTGELFF. The CDR3 DNA sequence: TGTGCCAGCGGGACCCGATCGAACACCGGGGAGCTGTTTTTT.

In regard to this clonotype: A read error may be the cause here, since a much bigger clone is one base away. This chain uses TRBV5-1 with TRBJ2-5; D may be TRBD2 (5 bases). Per the germline V gene, CDR1 is SGHRS and CDR2 is YFSETQ. The CDR3 contains 18 residues. The CDR3 spells CASRLAWTARLRGETQYF. The CDR3 nucleotides read TGCGCCAGCAGATTGGCTTGGACCGCACGCCTCCGGGGAGAGACCCAGTACTTC.

V gene TRBV20-1 combines with J gene TRBJ2-7; D is possibly TRBD2 (5 bases). The CDR3 loop spans 13 amino acids. The germline V and J ends were trimmed by 3 bases and 2 bases, with 11 bases remaining between them. Germline CDR1 is DFQATT and CDR2 is SNEGSKA (reference sequence). Written as DNA, the CDR3 is TGCAGTGCTAGGTTGCCGGGGACCTACGAGCAGTACTTC. This sequence encodes CSARLPGTYEQYF.

This clonotype was seen ten or more times. This chain links TRBV30 with TRBJ2-7, with 8 bases identical to TRBD1. Germline V lookup: CDR1 GTSNPN, CDR2 SVGIG (reference sequence). Trimming at V came to 4 bases and at J to 4 bases, leaving 9 bases not matched to a gene. The CDR3 totals 14 residues. For the CDR3, the DNA is TGTGCCTGGACCATGACAGGGGCTCTGTACGAGCAGTACTTC. Translation gives CAWTMTGALYEQYF.

Of note for this clonotype: One junction end disagrees with the germline gene, perhaps due to a read error. The rearrangement uses TRBV3-1 and TRBJ1-3, with D possibly being TRBD1 (5 bases). The CDR3 has 17 residues. Germline V gene lookup returns CDR1 LGHDT and CDR2 YNNKEL (reference sequence). CDR3 sequence reads: CASSRRRGSSSGSTIYF. The DNA of the CDR3 is TGTGCCAGCAGCCGAAGGCGGGGGTCGAGCTCTGGAAGCACCATATATTTT.